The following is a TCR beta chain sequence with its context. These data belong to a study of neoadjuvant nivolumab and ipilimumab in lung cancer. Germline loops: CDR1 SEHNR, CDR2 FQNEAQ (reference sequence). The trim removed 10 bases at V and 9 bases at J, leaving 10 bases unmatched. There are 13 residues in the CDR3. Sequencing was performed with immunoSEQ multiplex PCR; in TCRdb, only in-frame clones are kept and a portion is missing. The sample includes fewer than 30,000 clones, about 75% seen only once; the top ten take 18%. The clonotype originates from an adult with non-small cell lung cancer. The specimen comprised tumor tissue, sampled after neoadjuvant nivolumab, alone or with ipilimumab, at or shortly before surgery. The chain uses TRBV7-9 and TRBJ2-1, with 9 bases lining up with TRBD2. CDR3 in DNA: TGTGCCAAATCTAGCGGGGATGGAGTTGAGCAGTTCTTC. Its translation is CAKSSGDGVEQFF.